This TCR beta chain was identified in a study of cytomegalovirus exposure and HLA in healthy donors. This CDR3 is 15 amino acids long. Germline V gene lookup returns CDR1 ENHRY and CDR2 SYGVKD. Trimming stripped 3 bases from V and 2 bases from J, with 12 bases between. PCR involved 60 Vbeta and 13 Jbeta primers. Here immunoSEQ multiplex PCR was the method, and the copy in TCRdb shows in-frame clones only, minus some. Of 85,000 to 95,000 clones detected, approximately 76% appear once; the ten largest clones hold around 5%. This sequence was found in a man aged 25-40 years in good health and CMV-seropositive. The V and J genes are TRBV10-3 and TRBJ2-3; D may be TRBD2 (6 bases). Material: PBMCs. The DNA for the CDR3 is TGTGCCATCAGTGACGGGCGGGACGTCACAGATACGCAGTATTTT. Amino acid sequence: CAISDGRDVTDTQYF.